The next 26 T cell receptor beta chains were all read from a single sample in a study of neurological immune-mediated disorders. From the 5' RACE reads, TCRdb called clonotypes with MiXCR, one entry per CDR3 protein. The table lists 15,000 to 20,000 distinct CDR3 sequences, about 30% of them singletons. The sample taken for sequencing was PBMCs. The source is a middle-aged man with HTLV-1-associated myelopathy (HAM/TSP).

In this sample, this clonotype turned up a few times. The V and J genes are TRBV9 and TRBJ2-1; D is possibly TRBD1 (6 bases). From germline, CDR1 is SGDLS and CDR2 YYNGEE. There are 15 residues in the CDR3. The V end was cut by 2 bases, the J end by 3 bases, with 12 bases between. CDR3 in amino acids: CASSVDQDSYNEQFF. The CDR3 nucleotides read TGTGCCAGCAGCGTGGATCAGGACAGCTACAATGAGCAGTTCTTC. The full variable domain, with the rest looked up from reference TRBV9 and TRBJ2-1, is DSGVTQTPKHLITATGQRVTLRCSPRSGDLSVYWYQQSLDQGLQFLIQYYNGEERAKGNILERFSAQQFPDLHSELNLSSLELGDSALYFCASSVDQDSYNEQFFGPGTRLTVL.

In this sample, this clonotype turned up a few times. The J gene is TRBJ2-5, the V gene TRBV5-1; D is unclear. The CDR3 extends over 13 amino acids. Germline CDR1 reads SGHRS; CDR2 reads YFSETQ. Trimming cost V 1 base and J 1 base, with 5 bases left between them. CDR3 loop: CASSLNPQETQYF. The CDR3 DNA is TGCGCCAGCAGCTTGAACCCCCAAGAGACCCAGTACTTC.

The gene calls are TRBV29-1 and TRBJ1-1; the D gene is possibly TRBD1 (6 bases). The CDR3 is 15 amino acids. CDR1 is SQVTM, CDR2 ANQGSEA, per germline. The V and J ends lost 0 bases and 6 bases respectively, with 17 bases between them. The CDR3 region is CSVEEVGGTFAEAFF. The CDR3 DNA is TGCAGCGTTGAAGAGGTGGGCGGGACATTCGCTGAAGCTTTCTTT.

In its sample, this clonotype was seen a few times. V is TRBV4-3 and J is TRBJ2-3; D might be TRBD1 or TRBD2, each matching 5 bases. This CDR3 is 16 amino acids long. The germline V and J ends were trimmed by 1 base and 4 bases, with 15 bases remaining between them. Germline V gene data show CDR1 as LGHNA and CDR2 as YSLEER. The CDR3 spells CASSQGGQGVADTQYF. The CDR3 nucleotides are TGCGCCAGCAGCCAAGGGGGCCAGGGAGTGGCAGATACGCAGTATTTT.

This clonotype has just a few counts. The rearrangement joins TRBV9 to TRBJ2-4, with 10 nucleotides matching TRBD2. Germline-derived CDR1 and CDR2 are SGDLS and YYNGEE. The CDR3 sequence is 17 residues long. V gave up 4 bases and J gave up 0 bases; unmatched junction bases: 7. This chain's CDR3 is CASSTGLASLAKNIQYF. The CDR3 DNA sequence: TGTGCCAGCAGCACGGGACTAGCGAGTTTAGCCAAAAACATTCAGTACTTC.

The rearrangement uses TRBV6-5 and TRBJ1-1; D possibly corresponds to TRBD1 (5 bases). This CDR3 is built from 11 residues. The V and J ends lost 2 bases and 11 bases respectively, with 9 bases between them. Per germline, CDR1 MNHEY and CDR2 SVGAGI. The CDR3: CASSYKGVAFF. CDR3 coding DNA: TGTGCCAGCAGTTACAAAGGGGTGGCTTTCTTT.

This clonotype was observed a handful of times. The J gene is TRBJ2-1, the V gene TRBV5-1; D is unresolved. V was clipped by 0 bases and J by 4 bases, with 5 bases between them. Germline CDR1 and CDR2: SGHRS and YFSETQ. CDR3 length: 13 residues. In DNA form, the CDR3 reads TGCGCCAGCAGCTTGGTGCCATACAATGAGCAGTTCTTC. It translates to CASSLVPYNEQFF.

This clonotype was counted a few times. The chain links TRBV5-4 to TRBJ1-1, with D perhaps matching TRBD1 (5 bases). The length of the CDR3 is 14 residues. V was clipped by 6 bases and J by 3 bases, with 15 bases between them. CDR1 and CDR2 (germline): SGHNT, YYREEE (reference sequence). The CDR3: CASTRGGGYTEAFF. The CDR3 region has the DNA TGTGCCAGCACCCGGGGGGGGGGGTACACTGAAGCTTTCTTT.

This rearrangement joins TRBV7-2 to TRBJ1-1; possibly TRBD1 for D (6 bases). V was cut by 2 bases and J by 4 bases, with 11 bases left in between. CDR1 and CDR2 (germline): SGHTA, FQGNSA. The CDR3 loop spans 14 amino acids. In nucleotides, the CDR3 is TGTGCCAGCAGCTTAAACCAAGGGGGCACTGAAGCTTTCTTT. Amino acid sequence: CASSLNQGGTEAFF.

This clonotype has more than one count but fewer than ten. CDR3 region: CASSPLQETQYF. CDR3 nucleotide sequence: TGTGCCAGCAGTCCCCTCCAAGAGACCCAGTACTTC. V is TRBV12-3 or TRBV12-4 and J is TRBJ2-5; no definite D call. The V end was cut by 5 bases, the J end by 1 base, with 5 bases between. This CDR3 contains 12 residues.

This clonotype was counted only a few times. The chain recombines TRBV11-3 with TRBJ2-3, with 7 nucleotides matching TRBD2. CDR3 size: 15 residues. Germline V CDR1 and CDR2: SGHNT, YENEEA. V shed 5 bases and J 4 bases; nucleotides not matched to a gene: 9. The CDR3 coding sequence is TGTGCCAGCAGCCAAGCTAGCGGAATCTCAGATACGCAGTATTTT. Its translation: CASSQASGISDTQYF.

This clonotype showed up just a few times. V gene TRBV5-4 combines with J gene TRBJ1-4; 7 bases are shared with TRBD1. This CDR3 has 18 amino acids. Losses at the gene ends were 3 bases for V and 8 bases for J; bases not matched to a gene: 19. Germline CDR1 is SGHNT and CDR2 is YYREEE (reference sequence). The CDR3 here is CASSSDNEARQGGEKLFF. The DNA of the CDR3 is TGTGCCAGCAGCTCAGATAACGAAGCCCGACAGGGAGGGGAAAAACTGTTTTTT.

V usage is TRBV5-1 and J usage is TRBJ2-3; no definite D call. CDR1 is SGHRS, CDR2 YFSETQ, per germline. The V end was cut by 3 bases, the J end by 4 bases, with 12 bases between. This CDR3 contains 14 residues. CDR3 amino acids: CASSSQFRADTQYF. In DNA form, the CDR3 reads TGCGCCAGCAGCTCACAATTTCGAGCAGATACGCAGTATTTT. Based on the CDR3 plus reference TRBV5-1 and TRBJ2-3, the full variable domain is KAGVTQTPRYLIKTRGQQVTLSCSPISGHRSVSWYQQTPGQGLQFLFEYFSETQRNKGNFPGRFSGRQFSNSRSEMNVSTLELGDSALYLCASSSQFRADTQYFGPGTRLTVL.

Notes on this clonotype: One junction end does not reproduce the germline sequence, and a read error may be involved. J is TRBJ2-2 and V is TRBV5-1, with a tentative D call TRBD1 (5 bases). Looked up from germline, CDR1 is SGHRS and CDR2 is YFSETQ. The CDR3 length is 15 residues. The CDR3 DNA reads as TGCGCCAGCAGCACAGGACGGGCGAACACCAGGGAGCTGTTTTTT. It codes for CASSTGRANTRELFF.

V usage is TRBV20-1 and J usage is TRBJ2-7, with 7 bases aligning to TRBD2. CDR3 length: 15 amino acids. From germline, CDR1 is DFQATT and CDR2 SNEGSKA (reference sequence). The V gene end was trimmed by 2 bases and the J gene end by 0 bases; junction bases not matched to a gene: 7. The CDR3 protein is CSARFGRGHSYEQYF. CDR3 in DNA: TGCAGTGCTAGATTTGGGAGGGGCCACTCCTACGAGCAGTACTTC.

V and J are TRBV6-5 and TRBJ1-2; 7 bases line up with TRBD1. Germline assignment: CDR1 MNHEY and CDR2 SVGAGI. V gave up 5 bases and J gave up 8 bases; unmatched junction bases: 17. This CDR3 spans 16 amino acids. CDR3 protein: CASSTGTGTVNGGYTF. The CDR3 DNA sequence: TGTGCCAGCAGTACCGGAACCGGGACAGTCAATGGAGGCTACACCTTC.

The V and J genes are TRBV7-9 and TRBJ2-2; possibly TRBD1 for D (6 bases). Trimming pared 4 bases from V and 2 bases from J, leaving 11 bases between. This CDR3 is built from 15 residues. Germline-derived CDR1 and CDR2 are SEHNR and FQNEAQ (reference sequence). CDR3 coding DNA: TGTGCCAGCAGCTCCGGACAGTTCAACACCGGGGAGCTGTTTTTT. Protein: CASSSGQFNTGELFF.

This clonotype was counted ten times or more. J is TRBJ2-7 and V is TRBV7-2; 14 bases are a match to TRBD2. The CDR3 has 16 amino acids. Trimming at V came to 0 bases and at J to 4 bases, leaving 2 bases not matched to a gene. CDR1 SGHTA and CDR2 FQGNSA come from the germline V gene. CDR3 residues: CASSLAGTSGSYEQYF. DNA of the CDR3: TGTGCCAGCAGCTTAGCTGGGACTAGCGGGAGTTACGAGCAGTACTTC.

The chain uses TRBV20-1 and TRBJ1-5, with D perhaps matching TRBD1 (5 bases). The CDR3 sequence is 15 residues long. Germline V gene lookup returns CDR1 DFQATT and CDR2 SNEGSKA (reference sequence). V gave up 1 base and J gave up 4 bases, with 14 bases separating them. CDR3 sequence reads: CSARGGLGDNQPQHF. In DNA form, the CDR3 reads TGCAGTGCTAGAGGTGGCCTGGGGGATAATCAGCCCCAGCATTTT.

This clonotype was counted between two and nine times. The rearrangement joins TRBV7-3 to TRBJ2-2, with TRBD1 identical over 8 bases. Germline loops: CDR1 SGHTA, CDR2 FQGTGA. V dropped 6 bases and J dropped 1; count of bases not matched to a gene: 4. The CDR3 is 15 amino acids. The CDR3, as DNA: TGTGCCAGCAGGATCGGACAGGGGAACACCGGGGAGCTGTTTTTT. This encodes CASRIGQGNTGELFF.

This clonotype is medium-sized. The V gene is TRBV5-1, the J gene TRBJ2-1, with D perhaps matching TRBD2 (5 bases). Germline CDR1 reads SGHRS; CDR2 reads YFSETQ. The CDR3 consists of 16 residues. Trimming pared 0 bases from V and 5 bases from J, leaving 15 bases between. CDR3 nucleotide sequence: TGCGCCAGCAGCTTGGGTTTGGCGACGGAGGACAATGAGCAGTTCTTC. The encoded protein is CASSLGLATEDNEQFF.

This clonotype came up a few times. This sequence joins TRBV30 and TRBJ1-2; TRBD1 matches 10 bases. The CDR3 covers 17 residues. J lost 1 base, V lost 1 base, and 9 bases had no gene match. The germline V gene encodes CDR1 GTSNPN and CDR2 SVGIG (reference sequence). The CDR3 here is CAWSGWDRGDLNYGYTF. CDR3 coding DNA: TGTGCCTGGAGTGGCTGGGACAGGGGCGACCTTAACTATGGCTACACCTTC.

The chain combines TRBV12-3 or TRBV12-4 with TRBJ1-5, with 7 bases aligning to TRBD1. CDR3 size: 15 residues. The junction had 10 bases not matched to a gene; V was cut back by 2 bases and J by 9 bases. CDR3: CASSLRGDRARPQHF. The CDR3 region has the DNA TGTGCCAGCAGTTTACGGGGAGACAGGGCTCGGCCCCAGCATTTT.

The chain couples TRBV5-1 to TRBJ2-3, with D possibly TRBD1 on 6 matching bases. CDR1 is SGHRS, CDR2 YFSETQ, per germline. The ends were cut back, 2 bases at V and 5 bases at J, with 9 bases in the middle. CDR3 length equals 13 residues. CDR3 DNA sequence: TGCGCCAGCAGCTTCTGGGGGCGAGATACGCAGTATTTT. Translating gives CASSFWGRDTQYF.

This clonotype was counted between two and nine times. The chain joins TRBV20-1 to TRBJ1-1; D is undetermined. V was shortened by 5 bases and J by 0 bases, with 7 bases between the two germline ends. The V gene's germline CDR1 is DFQATT and CDR2 SNEGSKA (reference sequence). This CDR3 region has 12 residues. The CDR3, as DNA: TGCAGTGCTTTTTTAGTGAACACTGAAGCTTTCTTT. Translated: CSAFLVNTEAFF.

This clonotype occurred once. V gene TRBV20-1 combines with J gene TRBJ2-3; 12 bases line up with TRBD2. Germline V gene sequence: CDR1 DFQATT, CDR2 SNEGSKA (reference sequence). The CDR3 consists of 16 residues. V gave up 8 bases and J gave up 4 bases; unmatched junction bases: 13. The CDR3: CSSLRLAGAAADTQYF. The CDR3 coding sequence is TGCAGTTCACTTAGACTAGCGGGAGCTGCGGCAGATACGCAGTATTTT.